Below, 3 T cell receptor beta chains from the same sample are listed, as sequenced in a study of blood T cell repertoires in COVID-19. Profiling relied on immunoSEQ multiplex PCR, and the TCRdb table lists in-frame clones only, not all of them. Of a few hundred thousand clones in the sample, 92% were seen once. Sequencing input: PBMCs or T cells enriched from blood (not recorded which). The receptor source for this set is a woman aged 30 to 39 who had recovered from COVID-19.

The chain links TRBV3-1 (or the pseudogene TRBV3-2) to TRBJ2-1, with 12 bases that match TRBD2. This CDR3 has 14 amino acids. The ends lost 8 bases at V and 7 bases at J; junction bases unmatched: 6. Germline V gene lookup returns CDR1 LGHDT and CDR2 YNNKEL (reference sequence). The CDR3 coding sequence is TGTGCCAGCGCCCTAGCGGGAGGGCCGAATGAGCAGTTCTTC. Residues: CASALAGGPNEQFF.

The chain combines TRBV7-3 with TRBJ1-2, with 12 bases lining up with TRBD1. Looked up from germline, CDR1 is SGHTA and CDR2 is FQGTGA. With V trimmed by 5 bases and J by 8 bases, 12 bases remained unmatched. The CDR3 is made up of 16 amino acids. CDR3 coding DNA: TGTGCCAGCAGCGCCTCAGGGATGGGGACAGGGGGCGGCTACACCTTC. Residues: CASSASGMGTGGGYTF.

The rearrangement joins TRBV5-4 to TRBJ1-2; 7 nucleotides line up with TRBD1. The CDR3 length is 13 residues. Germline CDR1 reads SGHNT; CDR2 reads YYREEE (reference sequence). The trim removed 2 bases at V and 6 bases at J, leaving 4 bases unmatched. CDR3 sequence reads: CASSFNRGDGYTF. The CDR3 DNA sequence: TGTGCCAGCAGCTTTAACAGGGGAGATGGCTACACCTTC.